This T cell receptor (beta chain) appears in the sequencing data of a study of siplizumab effects on memory and regulatory T cells. General study results and limits: Siplizumab brought about a significant reduction in alloreactive sequences traceable to unstimulated CD4+ memory cells. Greater diversity than memory cells seemed evident in naive T cells, which also appeared to be major alloresponse contributors.

The study assayed 95,000 to 100,000 TCR templates per sample. The protocol was immunoSEQ multiplex PCR, while the TCRdb copy is restricted to in-frame clones and leaves out a portion. The profile covers more than 95,000 clones, with about 94% appearing a single time and around 1.5% taken by the ten largest. As concerns this clone: Its antigen is not known.

Germline V CDR1 and CDR2: WSHSY, SAAADI. Trimming stripped 4 bases from V and 5 bases from J, with 11 bases between. CDR3 size: 13 residues. Specimen: non-Treg CD4+ T cells sorted from blood. This chain connects TRBV10-2 to TRBJ1-2; tentative D call: TRBD1 (6 bases). This sequence originates from a human donor in good health. CDR3 in DNA: TGCGCCAGCAGTGTTGCAGGGACATATGGCTACACCTTC. Amino acid sequence: CASSVAGTYGYTF.